This T cell receptor beta chain came from a study of T cell responses to AZD1222 COVID-19 vaccine. Assay: immunoSEQ multiplex PCR; the TCRdb copy retains only in-frame clones and omits some. The sample holds about 79,000 clones, approximately 80% seen once. Germline CDR1 and CDR2: SGHRS and YFSETQ. With 2 bases removed from V and 0 bases from J, the gap between germline ends came to 22 bases. CDR3 size: 19 residues. The chain joins TRBV5-1 to TRBJ2-3; D might be TRBD1 or TRBD2, each matching 5 bases. The sequences come from peripheral blood, collected on day 0 of AZD1222 vaccination. The clonotype was recovered from an adult in good health. CDR3 nucleotide sequence: TGCGCCAGCAGCTTCCGGGGCTGGCTAGTAGGGGCTAGCACAGATACGCAGTATTTT. Translating gives CASSFRGWLVGASTDTQYF.